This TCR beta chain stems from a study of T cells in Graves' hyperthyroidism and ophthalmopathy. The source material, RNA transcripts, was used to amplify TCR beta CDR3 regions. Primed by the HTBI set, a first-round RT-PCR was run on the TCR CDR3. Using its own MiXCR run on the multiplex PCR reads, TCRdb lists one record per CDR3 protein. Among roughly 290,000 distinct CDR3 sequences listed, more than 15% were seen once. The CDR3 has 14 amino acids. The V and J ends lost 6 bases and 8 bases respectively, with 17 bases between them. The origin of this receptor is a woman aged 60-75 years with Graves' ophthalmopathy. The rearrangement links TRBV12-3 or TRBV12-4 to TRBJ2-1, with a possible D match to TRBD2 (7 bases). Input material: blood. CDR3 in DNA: TGTGCCAGCAGGACCGGGGGGCGCATCGATGAGCAGTTCTTC. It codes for CASRTGGRIDEQFF.